The T cell receptor beta chain described here comes from a study of blood T cells in healthy people across ages. Study-level results: Fewer expanded clones and more diversity marked long-lived versus aged donors. Any changes in expanded clonotypes were possibly confounded, as donor CMV status remained unknown.

PBMCs, at least 7 million per sample, were isolated. A J-beta primer mix and a sample-barcoded 5' primer were used in a second PCR of roughly 6 to 11 cycles. In TCRdb, the 5' RACE reads were re-called with MiXCR into one record per CDR3 protein. Of fewer than 1,200,000 distinct CDR3 sequences in the sample, under 30% were seen once. This clonotype was picked up a small number of times. No antigen is known for it. The ends were cut back, 3 bases at V and 4 bases at J, with 9 bases in the middle. Per germline, CDR1 SGHAT and CDR2 FQNNGV. CDR3 length equals 14 residues. The same data also contributed to another study, on T cells of mothers and their children. Per that paper: Mothers gave over 9 million TCR beta CDR3 reads each, and children several million each.

The origin of this receptor is a girl aged 2-10 years in good health. This rearrangement joins TRBV11-2 to TRBJ1-4; D is uncertain. Material: blood. CDR3 residues: CASSFQSYNEKLFF. CDR3 coding DNA: TGTGCCAGCAGCTTTCAGTCTTATAATGAAAAACTGTTTTTT. The complete variable domain, with remaining parts taken from reference TRBV11-2 and TRBJ1-4, reads EAGVAQSPRYKIIEKRQSVAFWCNPISGHATLYWYQQILGQGPKLLIQFQNNGVVDDSQLPKDRFSAERLKGVDSTLKIQPAKLEDSAVYLCASSFQSYNEKLFFGSGTQLSVL.